This entry lists 31 T cell receptor beta chains sequenced from one sample in a study of identifying expanded T cells in peripheral blood. TCRdb keeps only in-frame clones here, not all; method: immunoSEQ multiplex PCR. This table has some 93,000 clones, around nine tenths appearing once. Sequencing was done on a sample of blood. Receptor source: a person between 18 and 69 years old in good health.

The chain has TRBV2 and TRBJ1-1, with 8 bases identical to TRBD1. CDR3 length: 14 amino acids. Looked up from germline, CDR1 is SNHLY and CDR2 is FYNNEI. The trim removed 6 bases at V and 4 bases at J, leaving 7 bases unmatched. The CDR3 protein is CASRLTGTGTEAFF. The CDR3 bases are TGTGCCAGCAGACTGACCGGGACAGGCACTGAAGCTTTCTTT.

V and J are TRBV5-6 and TRBJ2-1; the match to TRBD2 covers 7 bases. With 5 bases clipped from V and 4 bases from J, the junction kept 6 bases outside the gene matches. Germline CDR1 and CDR2: SGHDT and YYEEEE. There are 14 residues in the CDR3. For the CDR3, the DNA is TGTGCCAGCAGACCAAGCGGGACGTACAATGAGCAGTTCTTC. Translation: CASRPSGTYNEQFF.

The chain employs TRBV2 and TRBJ2-1; no clear D. The germline V and J ends were trimmed by 3 bases and 8 bases, with 8 bases remaining between them. The V gene's germline CDR1 is SNHLY and CDR2 FYNNEI. This CDR3 is built from 12 residues. The chain's CDR3 is CASSDSAYEQFF. The CDR3 DNA follows: TGTGCCAGCAGTGACTCGGCCTATGAGCAGTTCTTC.

The V gene is TRBV30, the J gene TRBJ2-5; 9 bases are shared with TRBD2. CDR3 length: 14 amino acids. The V gene's germline CDR1 is GTSNPN and CDR2 SVGIG (reference sequence). V dropped 2 bases and J dropped 3; count of bases not matched to a gene: 4. This CDR3 is CAWSMGLAEETQYF. Here the CDR3 DNA reads TGTGCCTGGAGTATGGGACTAGCAGAAGAGACCCAGTACTTC. Combining the CDR3 with reference TRBV30 and TRBJ2-5 gives the whole variable domain SQTIHQWPATLVQPVGSPLSLECTVEGTSNPNLYWYRQAAGRGLQLLFYSVGIGQISSEVPQNLSASRPQDRQFILSSKKLLLSDSGFYLCAWSMGLAEETQYFGPGTRLLVL.

This clone came up once. The gene calls are TRBV28 and TRBJ2-4, with D unresolved. Germline assignment: CDR1 MDHEN and CDR2 SYDVKM. The CDR3 contains 18 residues. V was shortened by 5 bases and J by 0 bases, with 20 bases between the two germline ends. The CDR3 loop is CASSIPPGRPVAKNIQYF. CDR3 in DNA: TGTGCCAGCAGTATACCTCCGGGCAGGCCAGTAGCCAAAAACATTCAGTACTTC.

This sequence joins TRBV7-3 and TRBJ2-1; 14 nucleotides match TRBD2. Germline values: CDR1 SGHTA, CDR2 FQGTGA. This CDR3 contains 16 residues. With V trimmed by 5 bases and J by 7 bases, 7 bases remained unmatched. For the CDR3, the DNA is TGTGCCAGCAGCAGTACCGGGACTAGCGGGAGAAATGAGCAGTTCTTC. Its protein is CASSSTGTSGRNEQFF.

V and J are TRBV7-3 and TRBJ2-1; TRBD2 matches 7 bases. Unmatched junction bases numbered 15, after V lost 5 bases and J lost 5 bases. In germline, CDR1 is SGHTA, CDR2 FQGTGA. The CDR3 runs 17 residues. The CDR3 DNA reads TGTGCCAGCAGCCCCACTACGGGGGAGGGCCCTGACAATGAGCAGTTCTTC. Protein product: CASSPTTGEGPDNEQFF.

The chain couples TRBV2 to TRBJ1-4; 7 nucleotides agree with TRBD1. CDR3 length: 14 amino acids. Germline V gene data show CDR1 as SNHLY and CDR2 as FYNNEI. Trimming cost V 3 bases and J 7 bases; bases outside gene matches: 5. The CDR3 loop reads CASSDATGFEKLFF. The CDR3 DNA sequence: TGTGCCAGCAGTGATGCGACAGGGTTTGAAAAACTGTTTTTT.

This chain connects TRBV5-6 to TRBJ1-2, with 7 positions matching TRBD1. V gave up 2 bases and J gave up 3 bases; unmatched junction bases: 13. The CDR3 runs 17 residues. Germline CDR1 is SGHDT and CDR2 is YYEEEE. In DNA, the CDR3 is TGTGCCAGCAGCTTCCGGCCAGGGGGAAGGGAGGACTATGGCTACACCTTC. Translation: CASSFRPGGREDYGYTF.

The chain recombines TRBV5-4 with TRBJ2-7; the D gene is possibly TRBD1 (5 bases). From germline, CDR1 is SGHNT and CDR2 YYREEE (reference sequence). CDR3 length equals 14 residues. V shed 0 bases and J shed 2 bases, with 9 bases lying between them. In nucleotides, the CDR3 is TGTGCCAGCAGCTTGGGGCAGGGCCCCTACGAGCAGTACTTC. It translates to CASSLGQGPYEQYF.

The chain couples TRBV5-6 to TRBJ1-1; the D is unclear. V was shortened by 0 bases and J by 2 bases, with 5 bases between the two germline ends. The CDR3 contains 13 residues. Germline-derived CDR1 and CDR2 are SGHDT and YYEEEE. In nucleotides, the CDR3 is TGTGCCAGCAGCTTGGAACATAACACTGAAGCTTTCTTT. Its protein is CASSLEHNTEAFF. Looking up the rest from reference TRBV5-6 and TRBJ1-1 gives the full variable domain: DAGVTQSPTHLIKTRGQQVTLRCSPKSGHDTVSWYQQALGQGPQFIFQYYEEEERQRGNFPDRFSGHQFPNYSSELNVNALLLGDSALYLCASSLEHNTEAFFGQGTRLTVV.

The chain links TRBV15 to TRBJ2-4, with TRBD2 matching over 10 bases. This CDR3 has 17 amino acids. Germline CDR1 reads LNHNV; CDR2 reads YYDKDF (reference sequence). Trimming at V came to 0 bases and at J to 0 bases, leaving 2 bases not matched to a gene. In DNA, the CDR3 is TGTGCCACCAGCAGAGAACTAGCGGGACTAGCCAAAAACATTCAGTACTTC. It yields the protein CATSRELAGLAKNIQYF.

The chain combines TRBV7-9 with TRBJ1-1, with 7 bases matching TRBD1. The ends lost 6 bases at V and 6 bases at J; junction bases unmatched: 7. The CDR3 totals 13 residues. The germline gives CDR1 SEHNR, CDR2 FQNEAQ (reference sequence). The DNA of the CDR3 is TGTGCCAGCAGATCACAGGGGTTCGCTGAAGCTTTCTTT. The encoded protein is CASRSQGFAEAFF.

This clone has only one observation. The gene calls are TRBV11-2 and TRBJ2-2; a weak D match, TRBD2 (6 bases). Germline CDR1 reads SGHAT; CDR2 reads FQNNGV. The CDR3 runs 19 residues. V dropped 5 bases and J dropped 6 bases, with 28 bases sitting between them. CDR3 residues: CASSTLKNSFGGRSGELFF. DNA of the CDR3: TGTGCCAGCAGCACACTAAAAAATAGTTTCGGGGGTCGATCCGGGGAGCTGTTTTTT. Supplemented by reference TRBV11-2 and TRBJ2-2, the full variable domain reads EAGVAQSPRYKIIEKRQSVAFWCNPISGHATLYWYQQILGQGPKLLIQFQNNGVVDDSQLPKDRFSAERLKGVDSTLKIQPAKLEDSAVYLCASSTLKNSFGGRSGELFFGEGSRLTVL.

Notes on this clone: The junction does not match germline at one end; this may be a read error. V gene TRBV6-4 combines with J gene TRBJ1-1; TRBD1 might be the D (5 bases). Germline CDR1 reads MRHNA; CDR2 reads SNTAGT. The CDR3 consists of 9 residues. Written as DNA, the CDR3 is TGTGCCAGCAGCAAGGGACCGACATTT. As protein: CASSKGPTF.

The chain recombines TRBV6-4 with TRBJ1-6, with unresolved D. This CDR3 comprises 13 residues. Trimming shortened V by 2 bases and J by 6 bases, and 5 bases separated the two germline ends. Germline V gene data show CDR1 as MRHNA and CDR2 as SNTAGT. The CDR3 DNA reads TGTGCCAGCAGTGACAGTTTTAATTCACCCCTCCACTTT. This translates into CASSDSFNSPLHF.

The rearrangement links TRBV30 to TRBJ2-5; 7 bases line up with TRBD2. Germline lookup yields CDR1 GTSNPN and CDR2 SVGIG (reference sequence). Germline trimming cut 6 bases from V and 3 bases from J; bases unmatched to any gene: 13. The CDR3 is 15 residues long. CDR3 in amino acids: CACSYDGTIEETQYF. CDR3 nucleotide sequence: TGTGCCTGTAGCTACGATGGGACTATAGAAGAGACCCAGTACTTC.

The genes are TRBV6-6 and TRBJ1-5; 10 positions match TRBD1. Germline CDR1 MNHNY, CDR2 SVGAGI (reference sequence). Unmatched junction bases numbered 2, after V lost 8 bases and J lost 4 bases. This CDR3 is 13 amino acids long. The CDR3, as DNA: TGTGCCAGCCTGGGACAGGGGAATCAGCCCCAGCATTTT. The encoded protein is CASLGQGNQPQHF.

The chain has TRBV7-3 and TRBJ2-3, with 13 bases lining up with TRBD2. V gave up 6 bases and J gave up 11 bases; unmatched junction bases: 8. The CDR3 contains 14 residues. The germline V gene has CDR1 SGHTA and CDR2 FQGTGA. The CDR3 spells CASSSGTSGALQYF. Here the CDR3 DNA reads TGTGCCAGCAGTTCCGGGACTAGCGGGGCCCTGCAGTATTTT.

J is TRBJ2-7 and V is TRBV5-4; tentatively, D is TRBD2 (6 bases). CDR1 and CDR2 (germline): SGHNT, YYREEE (reference sequence). V lost 5 bases to trimming and J lost 0 bases, with 21 bases between them. The CDR3 length is 17 residues. The CDR3 spells CASRTLPSVRASYEQYF. The CDR3 bases are TGTGCCAGCAGAACACTCCCTAGCGTTAGAGCCTCCTACGAGCAGTACTTC.

This clone was picked up a small number of times. This chain uses TRBV30 with TRBJ2-1, with D perhaps TRBD2 (6 bases). Per the germline V gene, CDR1 is GTSNPN and CDR2 is SVGIG (reference sequence). CDR3 length: 15 residues. V was clipped by 0 bases and J by 3 bases, with 12 bases between them. In DNA, the CDR3 is TGTGCCTGGAGTGTACGCGGGCGGGACTACAATGAGCAGTTCTTC. Protein sequence: CAWSVRGRDYNEQFF.

On this clone itself: At the DNA level, this CDR3 is encoded by other sequences in the same sample as well. This rearrangement joins TRBV7-2 to TRBJ2-5; possibly TRBD2 for D (6 bases). The V gene lost 0 bases and the J gene lost 2 bases, with 10 bases spanning the gap. The CDR3 runs 15 residues. Germline V CDR1 and CDR2: SGHTA, FQGNSA. CDR3 sequence: CASSLAGGGQETQYF. Written as DNA, the CDR3 is TGTGCCAGCAGCTTAGCGGGAGGTGGGCAAGAGACCCAGTACTTC.

The chain links TRBV15 to TRBJ2-1; 13 positions agree with TRBD2. The CDR3 totals 15 residues. CDR1 and CDR2 (germline): LNHNV, YYDKDF (reference sequence). V shed 2 bases, J shed 10 bases, and the junction held 5 bases outside the gene matches. The CDR3 DNA follows: TGTGCCACCAGCAGAAGGACTAGCGGGAGTGACGAGCAGTTCTTC. Translation: CATSRRTSGSDEQFF.

In this sample, this clone turned up once. This chain links TRBV15 with TRBJ2-4, with 9 bases fitting TRBD1. The germline V gene has CDR1 LNHNV and CDR2 YYDKDF (reference sequence). Unmatched junction bases numbered 0, after V lost 0 bases and J lost 3 bases. The CDR3 runs to 15 residues. Here the CDR3 reads CATSREDRGKNIQYF. In nucleotides, the CDR3 is TGTGCCACCAGCAGAGAGGACAGGGGCAAAAACATTCAGTACTTC.

This clone showed up just once. This chain links TRBV5-6 with TRBJ2-4, with a tentative D call TRBD1 (5 bases). V lost 4 bases, J lost 1 base, and 15 bases lay in between. The CDR3 is made up of 16 amino acids. Per germline, CDR1 SGHDT and CDR2 YYEEEE. This chain's CDR3 is CASSPTQGRAKNIQYF. In nucleotides, the CDR3 is TGTGCCAGCAGCCCCACGCAGGGTCGGGCCAAAAACATTCAGTACTTC.

V is TRBV7-3 and J is TRBJ2-3; 8 bases align to TRBD2. Trimming at V came to 10 bases and at J to 5 bases, leaving 2 bases not matched to a gene. CDR1 is SGHTA and CDR2 is FQGTGA in the germline V gene. The CDR3 extends over 11 amino acids. This CDR3 reads CATRGGDTQYF. CDR3 coding DNA: TGTGCCACCCGGGGGGGAGATACGCAGTATTTT.

The chain combines TRBV4-2 with TRBJ2-1; TRBD2 aligns across 10 bases. The CDR3 consists of 15 residues. Germline-derived CDR1 and CDR2 are LGHNA and YNFKEQ. Losses at the gene ends were 0 bases for V and 8 bases for J; bases not matched to a gene: 4. CDR3 region: CASSQESGGAYEQFF. Here the CDR3 DNA reads TGTGCCAGCAGCCAAGAGAGCGGGGGGGCGTATGAGCAGTTCTTC.

The CDR3 region has the DNA TGTGCCAGCTCACGGACTAGCGGGGGGGCCCAGACAGATACGCAGTATTTT. Amino acids: CASSRTSGGAQTDTQYF. The rearrangement links TRBV18 to TRBJ2-3, with 15 bases aligning to TRBD2. Looked up from germline, CDR1 is KGHSH and CDR2 is LQKENI. V lost 4 bases, J lost 3 bases, and 5 bases stayed unmatched. The CDR3 contains 17 residues.

Concerning this clone: Since no conserved phenylalanine or tryptophan closes the CDR3, a read error is the likely cause. The DNA is omitted, as the CDR3 cannot be located on it reliably, and the CDR3 follows TCRdb's listing. The chain carries TRBV6-1 and TRBJ1-1; whether TRBD1, the table's D call, matches the DNA was not checked. Germline loops: CDR1 MNHNS, CDR2 SASEGT. The CDR3 has 11 residues if both end residues are counted. The CDR3 protein is CASSESGPGQH.

This chain links TRBV9 with TRBJ1-2, with D possibly TRBD1 on 6 matching bases. The CDR3 totals 15 residues. Germline CDR1 and CDR2: SGDLS and YYNGEE. V lost 3 bases and J lost 4, with 16 bases in between. The CDR3 DNA follows: TGTGCCAGCAGCGGTGGGGGGGCCGTTCCCTATGGCTACACCTTC. It translates to CASSGGGAVPYGYTF.

The V gene is TRBV4-2, the J gene TRBJ1-4; 9 bases are a match to TRBD1. The CDR3 contains 16 residues. Germline values: CDR1 LGHNA, CDR2 YNFKEQ. With V trimmed by 0 bases and J by 7 bases, 6 bases remained unmatched. The CDR3 is CASSQDRDRAGEKLFF. The CDR3 DNA is TGTGCCAGCAGCCAAGACCGGGACAGGGCTGGTGAAAAACTGTTTTTT.